Following are 7 T cell receptor beta chains from one sample sequenced in a study of Ad26.COV2.S vaccination and SARS-CoV-2 variants. TCRdb keeps only in-frame clones here, not all; method: immunoSEQ multiplex PCR. The table lists 300,000 to 500,000 clones, roughly nine tenths of them singletons. Sample treatment: some 19 received Ad26.COV2.S at low or high dose, single or two shots; five or six received placebo; per-sample allocation not given. Following the first vaccine or placebo injection, samples were taken on day 63. The sequencing here drew on peripheral blood, taken in a trial of Ad26.COV2.S vaccine versus placebo. Receptors originate from a person aged 18-60 years who received the Ad26.COV2.S COVID-19 vaccine or a placebo.

The rearrangement uses TRBV3-1 (or the pseudogene TRBV3-2) and TRBJ2-7, with a possible D match to TRBD2 (6 bases). This CDR3 has 13 amino acids. Trimming cost V 1 base and J 6 bases, with 10 bases left between them. The germline V gene encodes CDR1 LGHDT and CDR2 YNNKEL (reference sequence). CDR3 region: CASSQAGVFEQYF. CDR3 bases: TGTGCCAGCAGCCAAGCGGGAGTTTTCGAGCAGTACTTC.

In regard to this clone: Other DNA sequences in the same sample also yield this CDR3. The rearrangement uses TRBV5-1 and TRBJ2-7; no clear D. The ends were cut back, 1 base at V and 0 bases at J, with 8 bases in the middle. Germline assignment: CDR1 SGHRS and CDR2 YFSETQ. CDR3 length equals 14 residues. CDR3 sequence (DNA): TGCGCCAGCAGCTTGTACGGCAGCTCCTACGAGCAGTACTTC. Protein: CASSLYGSSYEQYF.

This clone showed up just a few times. DNA for the CDR3: TGTGCCAGCAGCCCCACCTATTCTGGAAACACCATATATTTT. It codes for CASSPTYSGNTIYF. The genes are TRBV14 and TRBJ1-3, with unresolved D. Trimming took 4 bases from V and 1 from J, leaving 8 bases between them. CDR3 size: 14 residues. The germline gives CDR1 SGHDN, CDR2 FVKESK.

The chain has TRBV7-9 and TRBJ1-1, with 9 nucleotides matching TRBD1. This CDR3 contains 16 residues. Germline V gives CDR1 SEHNR, CDR2 FQNEAQ (reference sequence). Unmatched junction bases numbered 6, after V lost 0 bases and J lost 4 bases. The CDR3 loop is CASSLARQGVGTEAFF. In DNA, the CDR3 is TGTGCCAGCAGCTTAGCGAGACAGGGGGTGGGCACTGAAGCTTTCTTT.

This clone was seen a few times. The chain joins TRBV4-1 to TRBJ1-5, with D uncertain. V gave up 0 bases and J gave up 5 bases, with 5 bases separating them. The CDR3 is 13 amino acids. Germline assignment: CDR1 MGHRA and CDR2 YSYEKL. CDR3 sequence (DNA): TGCGCCAGCAGCCAAGATGACCATCAGCCCCAGCATTTT. Amino acid sequence: CASSQDDHQPQHF.

Comment on this clone: A read error may account for a junction end that differs from germline. The gene calls are TRBV7-2 and TRBJ2-3; a weak D match, TRBD2 (5 bases). CDR3 length: 14 amino acids. The V gene's germline CDR1 is SGHTA and CDR2 FQGNSA. This chain's CDR3 is CASSVASHADTQYF. The CDR3 DNA sequence: TGTGCCAGCAGCGTAGCGTCACATGCAGATACGCAGTATTTT. The full variable domain, its missing parts supplied by reference TRBV7-2 and TRBJ2-3, is GAGVSQSPSNKVTEKGKDVELRCDPISGHTALYWYRQSLGQGLEFLIYFQGNSAPDKSGLPSDRFSAERTGGSVSTLTIQRTQQEDSAVYLCASSVASHADTQYFGPGTRLTVL.

The V gene is TRBV7-2, the J gene TRBJ1-1; D uncertain. This CDR3 is built from 13 residues. V was clipped by 2 bases and J by 5 bases, with 9 bases between them. Germline loops: CDR1 SGHTA, CDR2 FQGNSA. The CDR3 region is CASSLYGSTEAFF. For the CDR3, the DNA is TGTGCCAGCAGCTTATATGGAAGTACTGAAGCTTTCTTT.